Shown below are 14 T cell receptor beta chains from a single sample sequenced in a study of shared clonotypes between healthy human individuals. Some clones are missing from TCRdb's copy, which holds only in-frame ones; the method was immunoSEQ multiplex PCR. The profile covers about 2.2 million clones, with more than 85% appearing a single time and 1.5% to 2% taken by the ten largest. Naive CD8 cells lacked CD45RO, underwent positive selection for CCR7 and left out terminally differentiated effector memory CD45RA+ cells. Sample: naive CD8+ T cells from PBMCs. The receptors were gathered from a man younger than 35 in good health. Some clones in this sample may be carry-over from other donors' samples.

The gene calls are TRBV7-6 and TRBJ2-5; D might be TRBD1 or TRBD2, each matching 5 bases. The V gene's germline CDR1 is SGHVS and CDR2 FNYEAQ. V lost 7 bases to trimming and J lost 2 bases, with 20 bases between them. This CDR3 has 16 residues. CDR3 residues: CASTRGAGLIQETQYF. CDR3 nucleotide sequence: TGTGCCAGCACCCGAGGGGCAGGGTTAATTCAAGAGACCCAGTACTTC.

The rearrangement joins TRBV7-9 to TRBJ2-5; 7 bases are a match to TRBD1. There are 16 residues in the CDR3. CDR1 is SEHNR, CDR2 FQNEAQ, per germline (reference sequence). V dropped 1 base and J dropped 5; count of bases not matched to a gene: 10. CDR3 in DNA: TGTGCCAGCAGCTTAGTCCGGGACAGCCTATTCGAGACCCAGTACTTC. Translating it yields CASSLVRDSLFETQYF.

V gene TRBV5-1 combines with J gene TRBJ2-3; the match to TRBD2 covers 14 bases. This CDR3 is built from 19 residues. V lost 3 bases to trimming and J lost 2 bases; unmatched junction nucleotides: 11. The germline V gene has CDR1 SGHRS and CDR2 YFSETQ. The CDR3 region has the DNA TGCGCCAGCAGCTGGCCGACTAGCGGGAGGGCCGGGGACACAGATACGCAGTATTTT. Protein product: CASSWPTSGRAGDTDTQYF.

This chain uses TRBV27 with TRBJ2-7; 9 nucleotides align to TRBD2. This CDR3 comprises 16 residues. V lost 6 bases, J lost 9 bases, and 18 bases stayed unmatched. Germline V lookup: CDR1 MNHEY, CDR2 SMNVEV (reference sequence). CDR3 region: CASSSITSGLGVWQYF. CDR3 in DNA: TGTGCCAGCAGCTCCATCACTAGCGGGTTGGGTGTTTGGCAGTACTTC.

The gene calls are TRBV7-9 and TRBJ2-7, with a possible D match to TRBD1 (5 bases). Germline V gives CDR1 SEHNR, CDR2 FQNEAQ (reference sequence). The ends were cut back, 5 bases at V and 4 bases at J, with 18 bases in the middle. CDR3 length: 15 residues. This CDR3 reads CASSGPEDPGYEQYF. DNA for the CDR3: TGTGCCAGCAGCGGTCCTGAGGATCCAGGGTACGAGCAGTACTTC.

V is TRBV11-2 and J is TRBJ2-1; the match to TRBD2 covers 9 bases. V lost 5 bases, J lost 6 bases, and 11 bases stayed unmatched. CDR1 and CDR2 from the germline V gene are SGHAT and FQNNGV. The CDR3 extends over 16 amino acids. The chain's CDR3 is CASSPSLAGWSNEQFF. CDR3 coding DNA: TGTGCCAGCAGCCCCAGTCTAGCGGGGTGGTCCAATGAGCAGTTCTTC.

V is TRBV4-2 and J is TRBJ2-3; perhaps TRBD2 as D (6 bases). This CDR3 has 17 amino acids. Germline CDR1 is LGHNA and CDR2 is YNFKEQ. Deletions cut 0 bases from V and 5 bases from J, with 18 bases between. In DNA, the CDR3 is TGTGCCAGCAGCCAAGAATCGGTTGGGACTGAGGGAGATACGCAGTATTTT. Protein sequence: CASSQESVGTEGDTQYF.

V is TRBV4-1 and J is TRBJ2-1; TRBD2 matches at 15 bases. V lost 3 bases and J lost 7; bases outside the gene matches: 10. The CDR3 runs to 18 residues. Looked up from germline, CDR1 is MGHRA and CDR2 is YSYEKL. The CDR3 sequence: CASSQGPLGLAGGNEQFF. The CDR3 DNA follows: TGCGCCAGCAGCCAGGGGCCCCTGGGACTAGCGGGAGGTAATGAGCAGTTCTTC.

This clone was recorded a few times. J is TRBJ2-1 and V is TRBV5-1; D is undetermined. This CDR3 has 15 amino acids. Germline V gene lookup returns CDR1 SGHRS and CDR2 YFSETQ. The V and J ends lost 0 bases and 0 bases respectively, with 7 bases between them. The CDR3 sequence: CASSLGYSSYNEQFF. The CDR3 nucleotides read TGCGCCAGCAGCTTGGGGTACAGCTCCTACAATGAGCAGTTCTTC.

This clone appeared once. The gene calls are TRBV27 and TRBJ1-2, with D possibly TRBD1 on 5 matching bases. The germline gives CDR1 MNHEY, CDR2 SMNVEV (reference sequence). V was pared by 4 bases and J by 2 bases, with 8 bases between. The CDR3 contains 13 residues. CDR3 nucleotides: TGTGCCAGCAGTTGGGGCCTGAACTATGGCTACACCTTC. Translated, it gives CASSWGLNYGYTF.

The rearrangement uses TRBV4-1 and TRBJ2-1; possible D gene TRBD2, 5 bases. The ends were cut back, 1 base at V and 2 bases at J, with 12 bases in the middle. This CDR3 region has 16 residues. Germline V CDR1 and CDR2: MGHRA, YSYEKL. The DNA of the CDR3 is TGCGCCAGCAGCCAAGGGTACGGGATCGCCTACAATGAGCAGTTCTTC. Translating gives CASSQGYGIAYNEQFF.

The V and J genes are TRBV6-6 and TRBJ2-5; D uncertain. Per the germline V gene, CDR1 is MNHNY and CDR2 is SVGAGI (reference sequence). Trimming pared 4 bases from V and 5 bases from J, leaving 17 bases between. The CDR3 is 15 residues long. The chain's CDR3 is CASSFLDGLRETQYF. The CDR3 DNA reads TGTGCCAGCAGTTTTCTGGATGGTCTTCGGGAGACCCAGTACTTC.

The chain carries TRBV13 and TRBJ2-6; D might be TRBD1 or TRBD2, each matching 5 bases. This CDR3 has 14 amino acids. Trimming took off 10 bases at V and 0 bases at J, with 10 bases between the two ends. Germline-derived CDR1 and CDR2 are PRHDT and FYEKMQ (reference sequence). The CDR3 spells CATGPISGANVLTF. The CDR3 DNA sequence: TGTGCCACGGGACCGATCTCTGGGGCCAACGTCCTGACTTTC.

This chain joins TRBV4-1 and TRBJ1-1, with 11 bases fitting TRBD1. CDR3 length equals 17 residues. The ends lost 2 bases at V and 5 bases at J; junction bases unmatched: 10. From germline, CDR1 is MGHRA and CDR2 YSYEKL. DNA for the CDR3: TGCGCCAGCAGCCAATCCGGGACAGGGGGTCTTATTACTGAAGCTTTCTTT. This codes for CASSQSGTGGLITEAFF.